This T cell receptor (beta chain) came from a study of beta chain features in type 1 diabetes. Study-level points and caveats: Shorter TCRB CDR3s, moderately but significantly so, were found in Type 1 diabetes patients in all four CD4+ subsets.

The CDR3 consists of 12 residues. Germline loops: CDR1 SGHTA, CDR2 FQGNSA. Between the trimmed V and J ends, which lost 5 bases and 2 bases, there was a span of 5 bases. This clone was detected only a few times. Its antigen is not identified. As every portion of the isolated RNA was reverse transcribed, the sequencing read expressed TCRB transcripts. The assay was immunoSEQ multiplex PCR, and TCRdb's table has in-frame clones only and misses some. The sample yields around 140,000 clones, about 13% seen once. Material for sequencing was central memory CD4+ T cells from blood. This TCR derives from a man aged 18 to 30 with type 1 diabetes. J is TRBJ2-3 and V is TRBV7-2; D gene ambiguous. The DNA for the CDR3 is TGTGCCAGCAGCCTACTCACAGATACGCAGTATTTT. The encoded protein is CASSLLTDTQYF.